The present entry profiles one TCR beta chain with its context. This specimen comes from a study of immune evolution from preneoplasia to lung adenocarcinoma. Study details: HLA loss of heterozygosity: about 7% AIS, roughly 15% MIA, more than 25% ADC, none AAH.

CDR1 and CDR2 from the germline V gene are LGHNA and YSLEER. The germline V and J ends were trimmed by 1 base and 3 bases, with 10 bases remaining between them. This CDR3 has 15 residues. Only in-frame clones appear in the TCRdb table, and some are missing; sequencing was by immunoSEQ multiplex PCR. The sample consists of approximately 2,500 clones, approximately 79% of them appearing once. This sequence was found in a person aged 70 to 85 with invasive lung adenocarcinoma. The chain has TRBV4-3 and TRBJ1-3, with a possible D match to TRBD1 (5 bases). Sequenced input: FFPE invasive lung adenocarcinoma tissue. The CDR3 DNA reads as TGCGCCAGCAGCCAAGCGTCAGGGATTGGAAACACCATATATTTT. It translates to CASSQASGIGNTIYF.